The clone carrying this T cell receptor beta chain was counted between two and nine times. The data stem from a study of blood T cells in healthy people across ages. The authors ran a second PCR of about 7 to 12 cycles using a sample-barcoded 5' primer and a J-beta primer mix. TCRdb called the 5' RACE reads again in MiXCR, with one record for every CDR3 protein. Counted here are 1.5 million to 2 million distinct CDR3 sequences, approximately 28% occurring once; the ten biggest clones make up 7.7%. In germline, CDR1 is SQVTM, CDR2 ANQGSEA. The V and J ends lost 4 bases and 0 bases, in that order; junction bases with no gene match: 12. This CDR3 comprises 17 residues.

The rearrangement joins TRBV29-1 to TRBJ2-1, with 7 bases that match TRBD1. Material: blood. This clonotype was sampled from a woman aged 25 to 39 in good health. The CDR3 spells CSVAHRTGRSSYNEQFF. CDR3 DNA sequence: TGCAGCGTTGCCCACCGGACAGGTCGAAGCTCCTACAATGAGCAGTTCTTC.